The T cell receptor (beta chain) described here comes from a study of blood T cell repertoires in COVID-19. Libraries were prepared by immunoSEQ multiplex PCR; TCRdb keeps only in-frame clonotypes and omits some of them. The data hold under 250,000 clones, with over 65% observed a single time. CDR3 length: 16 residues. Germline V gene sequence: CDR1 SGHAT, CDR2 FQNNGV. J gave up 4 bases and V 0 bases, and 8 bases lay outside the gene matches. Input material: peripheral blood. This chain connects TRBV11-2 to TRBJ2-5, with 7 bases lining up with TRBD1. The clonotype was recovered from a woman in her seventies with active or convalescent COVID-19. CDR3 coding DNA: TGTGCCAGCAGCTTAGAGGCCCACAGGGGCAGAGAGACCCAGTACTTC. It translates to CASSLEAHRGRETQYF.